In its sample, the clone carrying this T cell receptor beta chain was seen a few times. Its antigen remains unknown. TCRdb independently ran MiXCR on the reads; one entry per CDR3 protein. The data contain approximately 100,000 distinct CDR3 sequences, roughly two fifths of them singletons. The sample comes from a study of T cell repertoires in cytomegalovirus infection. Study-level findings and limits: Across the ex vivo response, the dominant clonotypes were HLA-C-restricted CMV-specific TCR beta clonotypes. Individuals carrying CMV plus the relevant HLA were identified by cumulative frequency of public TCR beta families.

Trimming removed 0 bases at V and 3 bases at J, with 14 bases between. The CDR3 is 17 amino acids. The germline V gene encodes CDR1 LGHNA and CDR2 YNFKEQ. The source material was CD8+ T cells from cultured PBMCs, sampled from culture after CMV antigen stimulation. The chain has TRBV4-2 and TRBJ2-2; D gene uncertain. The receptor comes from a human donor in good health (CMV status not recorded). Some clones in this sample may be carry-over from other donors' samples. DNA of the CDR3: TGTGCCAGCAGCCAAGAGGAAGGAATGAGCTACACCGGGGAGCTGTTTTTT. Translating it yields CASSQEEGMSYTGELFF.